Listed below are T cell receptor beta chains from one sample, sequenced in a study of response to subunit inactivated influenza vaccine. TCRdb redid the calling of the RT-PCR reads with MiXCR, one entry per CDR3 protein. Among around 490,000 distinct CDR3 sequences listed, under 9% were seen once. The input for sequencing was PBMCs from blood, taken around 25 months after vaccination. Source of these receptors: a man aged 50-75 years who received an inactivated influenza vaccine. Each CDR3 is given with its conserved first and last residue. A D gene is named only where the DNA matches it firmly. Not all rows give a size; the values are once, few, many and, for expanded clones, a class.

TRBD2,few,TRBJ2-7,TRBV9,CASSLGSGSPYEQYF,TGTGCCAGCAGCTTAGGTAGCGGGAGTCCCTACGAGCAGTACTTC
NA,many,TRBJ1-5,TRBV4-2,CASSQDAGGKQPQHF,TGTGCCAGCAGCCAAGATGCCGGAGGCAAACAGCCCCAGCATTTT
NA,few,TRBJ1-4,TRBV7-2,CASSLTGNEKLFF,TGTGCCAGCAGCTTAACAGGGAATGAAAAACTGTTTTTT
NA,NA,TRBJ2-3,TRBV11-2,CASSDRTRSTDTQYF,TGTGCCAGCAGCGACAGGACACGTAGCACAGATACGCAGTATTTT
NA,many,TRBJ2-2,TRBV30,CARSGGFTGELFF,TGTGCGAGAAGCGGAGGGTTCACCGGGGAGCTGTTTTTT
NA,many,TRBJ2-5,TRBV29-1,CSVDTRQETQYF,TGCAGCGTTGACACAAGACAAGAGACCCAGTACTTC
TRBD2,NA,TRBJ2-7,TRBV20-1,CSATSVLPYEQYF,TGCAGTGCGACTAGCGTATTACCCTACGAGCAGTACTTC
NA,NA,TRBJ1-1,TRBV18,CASSPRRPHNEAFF,TGTGCCAGCTCACCTCGCAGGCCGCACAATGAAGCTTTCTTT
NA,NA,TRBJ1-5,TRBV6-1,CASSQGFNNQPQHF,TGTGCCAGCAGTCAGGGGTTTAACAATCAGCCCCAGCATTTT
TRBD2,few,TRBJ2-3,TRBV6-2/TRBV6-3,CASSYRTSGMATQYF,TGTGCCAGCAGTTACCGGACTAGCGGGATGGCTACGCAGTATTTT
TRBD2,NA,TRBJ2-1,TRBV2,CASRAYSGRSYNEQFF,TGTGCCAGCAGAGCCTATAGCGGGAGGTCCTACAATGAGCAGTTCTTC
NA,NA,TRBJ2-2,TRBV12-3/TRBV12-4,CASRVGGELFF,TGTGCCAGCAGAGTAGGCGGGGAGCTGTTTTTT
TRBD1,NA,TRBJ1-4,TRBV15,CATSRDGTGGEKGEKLFF,TGTGCCACCAGCAGAGACGGGACAGGGGGCGAAAAGGGGGAAAAACTGTTTTTT
NA,many,TRBJ2-4,TRBV20-1,CSARSFSIQYF,TGCAGTGCTAGATCTTTTAGCATTCAGTACTTC
TRBD1,NA,TRBJ1-6,TRBV6-2/TRBV6-3,CASSYSRTGVLSPLHF,TGTGCCAGCAGTTACTCCAGGACAGGGGTTCTTTCACCCCTCCACTTT
TRBD2,once,TRBJ2-1,TRBV28,CASSLRLAGGFNEQFF,TGTGCCAGCAGTTTAAGGCTAGCGGGAGGATTCAATGAGCAGTTCTTC